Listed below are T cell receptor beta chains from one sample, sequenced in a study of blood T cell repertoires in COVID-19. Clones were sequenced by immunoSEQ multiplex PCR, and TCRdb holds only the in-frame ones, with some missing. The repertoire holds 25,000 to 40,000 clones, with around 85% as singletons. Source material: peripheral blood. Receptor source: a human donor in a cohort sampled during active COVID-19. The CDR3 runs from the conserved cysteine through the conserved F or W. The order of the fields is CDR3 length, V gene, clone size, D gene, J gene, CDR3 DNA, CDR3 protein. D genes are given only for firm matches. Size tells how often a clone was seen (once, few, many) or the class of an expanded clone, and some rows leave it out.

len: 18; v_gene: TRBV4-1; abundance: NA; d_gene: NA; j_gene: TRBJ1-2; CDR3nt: TGCGCCAGCAGCCAAGCCAGTAACCCAGGGGCAGGCAACTATGGCTACACCTTC; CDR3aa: CASSQASNPGAGNYGYTF
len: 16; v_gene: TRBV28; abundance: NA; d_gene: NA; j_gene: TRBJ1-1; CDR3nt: TGTGCCAGCAGTTTAGGTTCGATGGAGTTGAACACTGAAGCTTTCTTT; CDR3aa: CASSLGSMELNTEAFF
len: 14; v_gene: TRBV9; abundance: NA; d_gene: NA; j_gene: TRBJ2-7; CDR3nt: TGTGCCAGCAGCGTCGGGGCGGGACCCTACGAGCAGTACTTC; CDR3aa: CASSVGAGPYEQYF
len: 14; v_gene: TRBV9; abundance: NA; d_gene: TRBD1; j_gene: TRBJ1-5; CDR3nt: TGTGCCAGCAGCGACGACAGGGACAATCAGCCCCAGCATTTT; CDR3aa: CASSDDRDNQPQHF
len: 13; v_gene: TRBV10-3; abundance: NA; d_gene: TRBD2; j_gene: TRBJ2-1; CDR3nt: TGTGCCACCCTAAACGGGACTAGCATTGGGCAGTTCTTC; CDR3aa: CATLNGTSIGQFF
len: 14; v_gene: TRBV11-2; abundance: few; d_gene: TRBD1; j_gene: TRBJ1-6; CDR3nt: TGTGCCAGCAGCTCTAGGACAGGGAATTCACCCCTCCACTTT; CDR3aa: CASSSRTGNSPLHF
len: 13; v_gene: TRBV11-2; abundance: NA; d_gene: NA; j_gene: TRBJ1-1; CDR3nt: TGTGCCAGCAGTCTAGAGGGTTTCACTGAAGCTTTCTTT; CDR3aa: CASSLEGFTEAFF
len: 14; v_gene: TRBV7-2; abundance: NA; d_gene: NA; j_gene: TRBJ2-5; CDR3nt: TGTGCCAGCAGCTTAGGGGGGGGCAGACAGACCCAGTACTTC; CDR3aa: CASSLGGGRQTQYF
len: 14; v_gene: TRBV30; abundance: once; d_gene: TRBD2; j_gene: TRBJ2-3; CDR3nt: TGTGCCTGGCTTAGCGGGGGGGCCCCAGATACGCAGTATTTT; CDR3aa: CAWLSGGAPDTQYF
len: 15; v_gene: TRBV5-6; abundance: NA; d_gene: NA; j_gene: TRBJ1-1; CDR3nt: TGTGCCAGCAGCTTGTTGCAGGCCGCGGGCACTGAAGCTTTCTTT; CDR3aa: CASSLLQAAGTEAFF
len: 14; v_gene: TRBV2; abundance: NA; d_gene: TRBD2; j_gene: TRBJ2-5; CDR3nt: TGTGCCAGCAGTGGGAGCGGGGGACAAGAGACCCAGTACTTC; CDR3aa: CASSGSGGQETQYF
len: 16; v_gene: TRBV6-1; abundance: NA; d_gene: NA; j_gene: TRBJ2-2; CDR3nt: TGTGCCAGCAGTGAGGGGCCGGGAGTGAACACCGGGGAGCTGTTTTTT; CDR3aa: CASSEGPGVNTGELFF
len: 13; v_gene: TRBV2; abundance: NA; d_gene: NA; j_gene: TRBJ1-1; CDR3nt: TGTGCCAGCAGTTTAGTCATGAACACTGAAGCTTTCTTT; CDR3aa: CASSLVMNTEAFF
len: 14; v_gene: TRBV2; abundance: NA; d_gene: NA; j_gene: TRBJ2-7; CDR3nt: TGTGCCAGCAGGGGGGGGCAGATCTCCTACGAGCAGTACTTC; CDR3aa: CASRGGQISYEQYF
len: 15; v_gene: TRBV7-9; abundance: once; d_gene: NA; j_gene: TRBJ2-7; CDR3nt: TGTGCCAGCAGCTTATCCGCGGCAACCTCCTACGAGCAGTACTTC; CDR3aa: CASSLSAATSYEQYF
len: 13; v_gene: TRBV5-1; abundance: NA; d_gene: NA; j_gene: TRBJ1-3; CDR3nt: TGCGCCAGCAGCCGGGACTCTGGAAACACCATATATTTT; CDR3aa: CASSRDSGNTIYF
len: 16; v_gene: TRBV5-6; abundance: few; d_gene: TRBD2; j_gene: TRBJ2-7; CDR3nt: TGTGCCAGCAGCTTGTATCCGGGACTAGCGTGGGACGAGCAGTACTTC; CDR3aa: CASSLYPGLAWDEQYF
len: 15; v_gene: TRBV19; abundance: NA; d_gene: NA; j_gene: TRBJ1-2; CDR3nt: TGTGCCAGTAGTATAAGACCAGGGGATGGAGGTGGCTACACCTTC; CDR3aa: CASSIRPGDGGGYTF
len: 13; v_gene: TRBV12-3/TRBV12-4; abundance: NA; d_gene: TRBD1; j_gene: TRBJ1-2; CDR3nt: TGTGCCAGCAGCCAGGGACAGGGGTATGGCTACACCTTC; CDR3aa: CASSQGQGYGYTF
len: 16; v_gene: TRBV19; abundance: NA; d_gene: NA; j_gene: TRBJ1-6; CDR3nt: TGTGCCAGTAGTATAAAGGCCGGGTATCCCGATTCACCCCTCCACTTT; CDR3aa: CASSIKAGYPDSPLHF
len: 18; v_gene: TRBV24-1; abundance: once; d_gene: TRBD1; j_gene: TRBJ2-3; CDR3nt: TGTGCCACCAGTGATCTCCTGACAGGGGGCATCGGCACAGATACGCAGTATTTT; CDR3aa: CATSDLLTGGIGTDTQYF
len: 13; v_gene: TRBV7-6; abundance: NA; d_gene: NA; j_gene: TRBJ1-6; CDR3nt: TGTGCCAGCAGCACAGACCGGGGATCACCCCTCCACTTT; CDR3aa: CASSTDRGSPLHF
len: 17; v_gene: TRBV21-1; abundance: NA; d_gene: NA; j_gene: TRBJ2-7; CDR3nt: TGTGCCAGCAGCAAAGAACCTGCGGGTCCAACCTATTACGAGCAGTACTTC; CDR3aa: CASSKEPAGPTYYEQYF
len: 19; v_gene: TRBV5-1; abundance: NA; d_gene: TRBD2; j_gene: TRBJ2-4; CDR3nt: TGCGCCAGCAGCTCAAACCCGGGACTAGCGGGAGATGCCAAAAACATTCAGTACTTC; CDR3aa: CASSSNPGLAGDAKNIQYF
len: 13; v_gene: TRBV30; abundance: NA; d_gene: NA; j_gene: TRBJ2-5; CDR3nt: TGTGCCTGGAACCTAGGACACCCAGAGACCCAGTACTTC; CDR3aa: CAWNLGHPETQYF
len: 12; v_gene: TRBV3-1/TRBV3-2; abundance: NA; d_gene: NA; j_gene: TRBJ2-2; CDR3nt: TGTGCCAGCAGCTACAGGGATGGGGAGCTGTTTTTT; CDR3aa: CASSYRDGELFF
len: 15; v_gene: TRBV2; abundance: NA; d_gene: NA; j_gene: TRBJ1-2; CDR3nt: TGTGCCAGCACTAATGAGGCCATCCTGAACTATGGCTACACCTTC; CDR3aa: CASTNEAILNYGYTF
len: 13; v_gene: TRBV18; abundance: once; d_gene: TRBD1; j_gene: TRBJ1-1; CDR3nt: TGTGCCAGCTCACCGGACAGGGACACTGAAGCTTTCTTT; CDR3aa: CASSPDRDTEAFF
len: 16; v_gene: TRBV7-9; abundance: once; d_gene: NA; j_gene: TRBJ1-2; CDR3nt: TGTGCCAGCAGCCCGACCCTCAGCCAGGTGTGGTATGGCTACACCTTC; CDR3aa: CASSPTLSQVWYGYTF
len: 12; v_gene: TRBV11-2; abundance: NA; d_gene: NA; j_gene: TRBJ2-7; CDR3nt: TGTGCCAGCGGTAGTAACCCCTACGAGCAGTACTTC; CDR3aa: CASGSNPYEQYF
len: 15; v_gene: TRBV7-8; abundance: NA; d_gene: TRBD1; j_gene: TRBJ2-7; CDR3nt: TGTGCCAGCAGCTTAGCAGGGACAGGGGGGTACGAGCAGTACTTC; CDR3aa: CASSLAGTGGYEQYF
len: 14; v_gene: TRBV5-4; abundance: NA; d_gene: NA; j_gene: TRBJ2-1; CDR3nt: TGTGCCAGCAGCTTGGCAGGGAATCCCAATGAGCAGTTCTTC; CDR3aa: CASSLAGNPNEQFF
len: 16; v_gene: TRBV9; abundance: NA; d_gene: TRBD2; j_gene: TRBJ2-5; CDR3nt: TGTGCCAGCAGCGTAGCACTCGGGGGGTTTGGAGAGACCCAGTACTTC; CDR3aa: CASSVALGGFGETQYF
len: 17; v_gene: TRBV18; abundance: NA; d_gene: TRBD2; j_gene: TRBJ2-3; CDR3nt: TGTGCCAGCTCACCCTTCGGACTAGCGGGAGGGACAGATACGCAGTATTTT; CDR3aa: CASSPFGLAGGTDTQYF